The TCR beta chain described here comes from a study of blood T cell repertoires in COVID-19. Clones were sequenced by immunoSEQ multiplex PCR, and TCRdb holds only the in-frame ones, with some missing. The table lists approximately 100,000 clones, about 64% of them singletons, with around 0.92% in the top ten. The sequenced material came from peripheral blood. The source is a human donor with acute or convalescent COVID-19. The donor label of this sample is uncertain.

The CDR3 nucleotides read TGTGCCAGCAGTTTACAGGGGAGCCTGAGTCAGCCCCAGCATTTT. Its translation is CASSLQGSLSQPQHF. The V and J genes are TRBV28 and TRBJ1-5; TRBD1 might be the D (6 bases). Germline V CDR1 and CDR2: MDHEN, SYDVKM. The CDR3 runs to 15 residues. Between the trimmed V and J ends, which lost 2 bases and 6 bases, there was a span of 14 bases.